What follows are 6 T cell receptor beta chains derived from one specimen sequenced in a study of shared clonotypes between healthy human individuals. CD45RO-negative CD8 cells positively selected for CCR7 made up the naive population, which excluded terminally differentiated effector memory CD45RA+ cells. Data came from immunoSEQ multiplex PCR; TCRdb stores just in-frame clones and leaves some out. The sample includes roughly 850,000 clones, roughly 96% of them seen just once. The sample was naive CD8+ T cells sorted from blood. The receptors stem from a man between 25 and 39 years old in good health.

This chain uses TRBV9 with TRBJ2-3; TRBD2 might be the D (6 bases). The V end was cut by 3 bases, the J end by 0 bases, with 14 bases between. This CDR3 comprises 16 residues. Germline V CDR1 and CDR2: SGDLS, YYNGEE. The CDR3 DNA follows: TGTGCCAGCAGCGGGGGCAGTAGCGGAAGCACAGATACGCAGTATTTT. Translating it yields CASSGGSSGSTDTQYF.

About this clone: The identical CDR3 is also encoded by other nucleotide sequences in the sample. The gene calls are TRBV6-5 and TRBJ2-7; 11 bases agree with TRBD2. The CDR3 is 15 amino acids. The V gene end was trimmed by 5 bases and the J gene end by 0 bases; junction bases not matched to a gene: 3. In germline, CDR1 is MNHEY, CDR2 SVGAGI. In nucleotides, the CDR3 is TGTGCCAGCAGTATTACTAGCGGGGGCTCCTACGAGCAGTACTTC. Translation gives CASSITSGGSYEQYF.

This clone was found once. The V call is TRBV7-9, the J call TRBJ1-4; 9 bases match TRBD1. V gave up 3 bases and J gave up 5 bases; unmatched junction bases: 4. This CDR3 contains 15 residues. Germline-derived CDR1 and CDR2 are SEHNR and FQNEAQ (reference sequence). CDR3 DNA sequence: TGTGCCAGCAGCTTCCTGACAGGGGGGAATGAAAAACTGTTTTTT. Amino acids: CASSFLTGGNEKLFF.

The chain combines TRBV7-9 with TRBJ1-1, with D possibly matching TRBD1 (6 bases). This CDR3 has 15 amino acids. The V end was cut by 1 base, the J end by 5 bases, with 14 bases between. The germline V gene has CDR1 SEHNR and CDR2 FQNEAQ (reference sequence). The CDR3 spells CASSLDGGEGTEAFF. The CDR3 nucleotides read TGTGCCAGCAGCTTAGACGGGGGCGAGGGGACTGAAGCTTTCTTT.

The chain recombines TRBV7-9 with TRBJ2-5, with D possibly matching TRBD1 (5 bases). Germline loops: CDR1 SEHNR, CDR2 FQNEAQ (reference sequence). This CDR3 is 15 amino acids long. Trimming took 5 bases from V and 2 from J, leaving 15 bases between them. CDR3: CASSQPLTVQETQYF. CDR3 in DNA: TGTGCCAGCAGCCAACCCCTGACAGTTCAAGAGACCCAGTACTTC.

The chain carries TRBV7-6 and TRBJ2-1; 14 nucleotides agree with TRBD2. Germline V gives CDR1 SGHVS, CDR2 FNYEAQ. The V gene end was trimmed by 5 bases and the J gene end by 1 base; junction bases not matched to a gene: 4. The CDR3 covers 17 residues. CDR3: CASSPGLAGESYNEQFF. CDR3 DNA sequence: TGTGCCAGCAGCCCGGGACTAGCGGGAGAGTCCTACAATGAGCAGTTCTTC. Complete variable domain (other parts from reference TRBV7-6 and TRBJ2-1): GAGVSQSPRYKVTKRGQDVALRCDPISGHVSLYWYRQALGQGPEFLTYFNYEAQQDKSGLPNDRFSAERPEGSISTLTIQRTEQRDSAMYRCASSPGLAGESYNEQFFGPGTRLTVL.